This note documents a single TCR beta chain sequence. The antigen is undetermined. This sample is drawn from a study of T cells expressing NK-cell markers. In the study overall: Within the sequenced cohort of eight donors, seven exhibited HCMV seropositivity and one was seronegative. Whole-study results and caveats: In several donors, dominant clonotypes made up 28.3-60.1% of CD3+CD56-NKG2C+ cells.

TCRdb re-called the 5' RACE reads; every CDR3 protein appears as one record, without DNA. The listing contains around 280,000 distinct CDR3 sequences. The germline CDR1 and CDR2 sequences are ENHRY and SYGVKD. There are 16 residues in the CDR3. The clonotype originates from a man aged 18 to 29 in good health. This sequence joins TRBV10-3 and TRBJ2-3; TCRdb outputs TRBD2, but without DNA this stays unchecked. Material: blood T cells: a sorted CD56 or NKG2C T cell subset, CD4+ or CD8+ T cells, or bulk PBMC T cells (not recorded which). CDR3 residues: CAISPIRASSTDTQYF.